The following is a TCR beta chain sequence with its context. What it binds is unknown. The length of the CDR3 is 14 residues. Germline V gene lookup returns CDR1 MDHEN and CDR2 SYDVKM. J lost 8 bases, V lost 7 bases, and 8 bases had no gene match. The sample comes from a study of early stage breast cancer tumors. Study background: Invasive lobular carcinomas made up about 30% of the 12 ER+/PR+/HER2- tumors.

Blood replicates held 0.5 ug DNA, tumor or normal breast roughly 1.5 ug, two each. Only in-frame clones appear in the TCRdb table, and some are missing; sequencing was by immunoSEQ multiplex PCR. Among 51,000 or so clones listed, around 83% were seen once. Overall study findings and caveats: Bulk DNA sequencing of unsorted cells missed chain pairing and markers.

The sample comprised blood. The chain recombines TRBV28 with TRBJ1-4; 9 positions agree with TRBD1. The sequence came from a person aged 45 to 59 with breast cancer. The CDR3 DNA is TGTGCCAGCACCTCGGGACAGGGATGGGAAAAACTGTTTTTT. It yields the protein CASTSGQGWEKLFF.